This is a list of T cell receptor beta chains from one sample in a study of vaccination and CD4 T cells after COVID-19. No cognate antigen is known for these TCRs. TCRdb passed the PCR reads through MiXCR, listing each CDR3 protein once. The sample has more than 15,000 distinct CDR3 sequences, roughly 45% seen once. The source material was CD4+ T cells from blood, cultured in vitro, sampled before SARS-CoV-2 vaccination. These receptors originate from a human donor who received a COVID-19 vaccine. The CDR3 runs from the conserved cysteine through the conserved F or W. The D gene is left open where the match is weak.

d_call | j_call | v_call | cdr3_aa
- | TRBJ1-1 | TRBV10-3 | CATQRAGVSTEAFF
TRBD1 | TRBJ2-1 | TRBV2 | CAREGQGSQQFF
- | TRBJ2-3 | TRBV5-4 | CASSLDPRDDTQYF
- | TRBJ1-5 | TRBV19 | CASSTLVRGAGQPQHF
- | TRBJ2-3 | TRBV6-2/TRBV6-3 | CASSYILLGISTDTQYF
- | TRBJ1-1 | TRBV29-1 | CSVSGTRNTEAFF
- | TRBJ1-2 | TRBV6-1 | CASSVESQGYGYTF
- | TRBJ1-1 | TRBV20-1 | CSARLDGNTEAFF
TRBD1 | TRBJ1-6 | TRBV7-6 | CASSASRGHSPLHF
TRBD1 | TRBJ1-6 | TRBV19 | CASMENRRGNSPLHF
TRBD2 | TRBJ2-3 | TRBV19 | CASSPRAGQAGASTDTQYF
TRBD1 | TRBJ2-7 | TRBV12-3/TRBV12-4 | CASSPTEGQGEQYF
- | TRBJ2-5 | TRBV27 | CASSFRGETQYF
TRBD2 | TRBJ2-7 | TRBV6-8 | CASRPRTSCPTSGGTHWDEQYF
TRBD1 | TRBJ1-1 | TRBV12-3/TRBV12-4 | CASTPGTGAAEAFF
TRBD2 | TRBJ2-7 | TRBV6-1 | CASIGLAGVSYEQYF
- | TRBJ1-1 | TRBV6-1 | CASTVDPNTEAFF
- | TRBJ1-2 | TRBV7-2 | CASSLERGTGGYTF
- | TRBJ1-1 | TRBV2 | CASSEYLGEQGEAFF
TRBD1 | TRBJ1-2 | TRBV29-1 | CSVGYRDSAGGYGYTF
- | TRBJ2-7 | TRBV30 | CAWSALSYEQYF
- | TRBJ2-5 | TRBV28 | CASSFVRYQETQYF
TRBD2 | TRBJ2-5 | TRBV12-3/TRBV12-4 | CASSLAGIGPSGLSTGETQYF